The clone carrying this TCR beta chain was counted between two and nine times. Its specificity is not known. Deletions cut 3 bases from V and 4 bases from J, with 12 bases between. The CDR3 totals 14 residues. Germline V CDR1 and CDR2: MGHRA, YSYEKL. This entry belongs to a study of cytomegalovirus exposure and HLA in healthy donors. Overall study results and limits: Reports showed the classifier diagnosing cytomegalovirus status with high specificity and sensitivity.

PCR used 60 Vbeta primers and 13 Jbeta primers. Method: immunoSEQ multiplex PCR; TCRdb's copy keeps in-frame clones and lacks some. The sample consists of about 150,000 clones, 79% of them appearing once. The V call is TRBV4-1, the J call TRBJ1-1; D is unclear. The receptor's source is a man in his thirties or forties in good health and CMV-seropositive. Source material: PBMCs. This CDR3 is CASSHPTSGTEAFF. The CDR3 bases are TGCGCCAGCAGCCACCCGACTTCGGGCACTGAAGCTTTCTTT.